This T cell receptor (beta chain) was identified in a study of CD4 T cells in relation to SARS-CoV-2 and coronaviruses. This CDR3 region has 16 residues. Deletions cut 0 bases from V and 1 base from J, with 13 bases between. Before the COVID-19 pandemic, during about 2011-2019, CD4+ T cells were taken from unexposed donors. Repertoires were generated with immunoSEQ multiplex PCR, while TCRdb's copy carries only in-frame clones and drops some. Here the sample spans about 64,000 clones, about 94% being singletons. The sample consisted of naive CD4+ T cells from PBMCs. Specified subset: naive CD4+ T cells isolated by negative enrichment. This rearrangement joins TRBV5-3 to TRBJ2-5; D unresolved. TRBV5-3 is recorded as an ORF, its role being uncertain. The sequence was obtained from a human donor in good health. CDR3 sequence: CARSLEVQTLQETQYF. In DNA form, the CDR3 reads TGTGCCAGAAGCTTGGAGGTACAGACCCTCCAAGAGACCCAGTACTTC.